The TCR beta chain described here comes from a study of blood T cell repertoires in COVID-19. The repertoire was sequenced with immunoSEQ multiplex PCR; TCRdb's copy has only in-frame clones and lacks some. Here the sample spans more than 250,000 clones, roughly 85% being singletons. Living in 24 US areas, the participants were between roughly 18 and 90 years of age. Donors in Cohort 3 who had recovered were those with two negative PCRs, healthcare professional clearance, or resolution of their symptoms. The V gene's germline CDR1 is MDHEN and CDR2 SYDVKM. The junction had 16 bases not matched to a gene; V was cut back by 6 bases and J by 7 bases. The CDR3 spans 16 residues.

The TCR was taken from a middle-aged woman who had recovered from COVID-19. The chain has TRBV28 and TRBJ2-7; 9 bases fit TRBD1. Specimen: PBMCs or T cells enriched from blood (not recorded which). CDR3: CASRSGGGQGIWEQYF. The CDR3 DNA reads TGTGCCAGCAGGTCGGGGGGCGGACAGGGGATATGGGAGCAGTACTTC.